These 25 T cell receptor beta chains were all obtained from the same sample, sequenced in a study of blood T cells in healthy people across ages (dated by TCRdb to about 2015). Library generation was performed with 5' RACE. These reads were obtained on an Illumina HiSeq 2500. The second PCR ran for about 7 to 11 cycles and used a J-beta primer mix along with a sample-barcoded 5' primer. The public reads were quality trimmed at Q25 with fastp and then assembled into clones with MiXCR by TCRdb, keeping productive beta chains. Identical CDR3 protein sequences are pooled into one entry, listed with their most common genes and DNA. In all, the sample holds roughly 650,000 distinct CDR3 sequences, and roughly 30% of those were seen once. The ten largest account for just over 15% of the sample. Input material: blood. The source is a woman over 75 in good health. Donor details come from another sample of the same person, matched by shared clones.

The CDR3 protein is CAWSVQGPNSPLHF. As DNA, the CDR3 is TGTGCCTGGAGTGTTCAGGGGCCGAATTCACCCCTCCACTTT. This chain uses TRBV30 with TRBJ1-6, with D tentatively TRBD1 (6 bases). Trimming left V 0 bases short and J 7 bases short, with 10 bases between. Germline V CDR1 and CDR2: GTSNPN, SVGIG (reference sequence). The CDR3 runs 14 residues.

Notes on this clonotype: A much bigger clone sits one base away, suggesting this may be a read error. Given the absence of the conserved phenylalanine or tryptophan at the CDR3 end, a read error is likely. The chain combines TRBV14 with TRBJ1-2; D is possibly TRBD1 (5 bases). V was cut by 4 bases and J by 4 bases, with 16 bases left in between. Germline V gene lookup returns CDR1 SGHDN and CDR2 FVKESK. The CDR3 length is 15 residues. The CDR3: CASSPGTGTFYGYTV. CDR3 bases: TGTGCCAGCAGCCCCGGGACGGGAACATTCTATGGCTACACCGTC.

The chain links TRBV7-9 to TRBJ2-2, with D hard to call. Trimming pared 7 bases from V and 5 bases from J, leaving 11 bases between. CDR3 length: 13 amino acids. Germline values: CDR1 SEHNR, CDR2 FQNEAQ (reference sequence). In DNA, the CDR3 is TGTGCCAGCACTTCGACGGCAACCGGGGAGCTGTTTTTT. It is translated as CASTSTATGELFF.

This clonotype was found many times. The CDR3 protein is CASSWGGRTYEQYF. CDR3 coding DNA: TGTGCCAGCAGTTGGGGGGGAAGAACCTACGAGCAGTACTTC. The chain recombines TRBV27 with TRBJ2-7; 7 bases are a match to TRBD2. Per the germline V gene, CDR1 is MNHEY and CDR2 is SMNVEV (reference sequence). The CDR3 length is 14 residues. With 4 bases clipped from V and 2 bases from J, the junction kept 5 bases outside the gene matches.

Comments on this clonotype: With a much larger clone just one base away, this may be a read error. The V and J genes are TRBV2 and TRBJ2-6, with D perhaps being TRBD1 or TRBD2 (5 bases each). This CDR3 region has 15 residues. CDR1 is SNHLY, CDR2 FYNNEI, per germline. CDR3 DNA sequence: TGTGCCAGCAGTGACGGCGGGTTAGGGGCCAACGTCCGGACTTTC. Its translation: CASSDGGLGANVRTF.

In regard to this clonotype: One base away lies a much larger clone, so this may be a sequencing read error. The chain recombines TRBV5-1 with TRBJ1-1; no clear D gene. Germline V gene lookup returns CDR1 SGHRS and CDR2 YFSETQ. The CDR3 runs to 12 residues. Trimming left V 7 bases short and J 1 base short, with 8 bases between. CDR3 nucleotide sequence: TGCGCCAGCGGCTGGACGAACACTGAAGCTTTCTTT. Protein: CASGWTNTEAFF.

In this sample, this clonotype turned up many times. The chain links TRBV5-1 to TRBJ2-3; a weak D match, TRBD2 (5 bases). The germline V gene has CDR1 SGHRS and CDR2 YFSETQ. Deletions cut 4 bases from V and 0 bases from J, with 9 bases between. The CDR3 has 14 residues. CDR3 loop: CASSPTKSTDTQYF. CDR3 DNA sequence: TGCGCCAGCAGCCCGACTAAGAGCACAGATACGCAGTATTTT. The variable domain in full, with the rest retrieved from reference TRBV5-1 and TRBJ2-3, is KAGVTQTPRYLIKTRGQQVTLSCSPISGHRSVSWYQQTPGQGLQFLFEYFSETQRNKGNFPGRFSGRQFSNSRSEMNVSTLELGDSALYLCASSPTKSTDTQYFGPGTRLTVL.

This clonotype showed up just a few times. The chain recombines TRBV5-1 with TRBJ2-7; D is ambiguous. The CDR3 consists of 14 residues. From germline, CDR1 is SGHRS and CDR2 YFSETQ. Trimming cost V 0 bases and J 4 bases, with 11 bases left between them. The CDR3 here is CASSLGGVQYEQYF. The DNA of the CDR3 is TGCGCCAGCAGCTTGGGTGGGGTACAGTACGAGCAGTACTTC.

The gene calls are TRBV7-9 and TRBJ2-5, with 9 bases that match TRBD2. The V gene's germline CDR1 is SEHNR and CDR2 FQNEAQ (reference sequence). The V and J ends lost 5 bases and 11 bases, in that order; junction bases with no gene match: 15. The CDR3 contains 15 residues. This CDR3 is CASSGAGGRYNEQYF. As DNA, the CDR3 is TGTGCCAGCAGCGGGGCGGGGGGGCGATACAATGAGCAGTACTTC. The full variable domain, in which reference TRBV7-9 and TRBJ2-5 provide the parts outside the CDR3, is DTGVSQNPRHKITKRGQNVTFRCDPISEHNRLYWYRQTLGQGPEFLTYFQNEAQLEKSRLLSDRFSAERPKGSFSTLEIQRTEQGDSAMYLCASSGAGGRYNEQYFGPGTRLLVL.

The rearrangement uses TRBV2 and TRBJ1-1, with D unresolved. Germline CDR1 is SNHLY and CDR2 is FYNNEI. The CDR3 totals 14 residues. Trimming took off 0 bases at V and 1 base at J, with 6 bases between the two ends. The CDR3 loop reads CASSEALGNTEAFF. The CDR3 nucleotides read TGTGCCAGCAGTGAAGCGCTTGGGAACACTGAAGCTTTCTTT.

This clonotype has just a few counts. The V gene is TRBV28, the J gene TRBJ1-1; maybe TRBD1 (5 bases). Germline assignment: CDR1 MDHEN and CDR2 SYDVKM. The CDR3 is 11 residues long. V lost 6 bases, J lost 6 bases, and 8 bases lay in between. The DNA of the CDR3 is TGTGCCAGCAGGGGAGGGGCTGAAGCTTTCTTT. Amino acid sequence: CASRGGAEAFF.

This clonotype occurred a few times. The gene calls are TRBV27 and TRBJ1-1, with 7 bases aligning to TRBD1. Looked up from germline, CDR1 is MNHEY and CDR2 is SMNVEV (reference sequence). J was trimmed by 5 bases and V by 3 bases; bases with no gene match: 9. This CDR3 comprises 15 residues. The CDR3 DNA sequence: TGTGCCAGCAGTTTCGGTAGGGGGCGGAGAACTGAAGCTTTCTTT. It specifies CASSFGRGRRTEAFF.

The chain recombines TRBV5-6 with TRBJ1-3; 8 bases fit TRBD1. The V and J ends lost 7 bases and 4 bases, in that order; junction bases with no gene match: 7. Germline CDR1 is SGHDT and CDR2 is YYEEEE. The CDR3 totals 14 residues. The CDR3 nucleotides are TGTGCCAGCGGAAGACAGGGGAGCGGAAACACCATATATTTT. This encodes CASGRQGSGNTIYF. The full variable domain, completed using reference TRBV5-6 and TRBJ1-3, is DAGVTQSPTHLIKTRGQQVTLRCSPKSGHDTVSWYQQALGQGPQFIFQYYEEEERQRGNFPDRFSGHQFPNYSSELNVNALLLGDSALYLCASGRQGSGNTIYFGEGSWLTVV.

This clonotype was observed at least ten times. V usage is TRBV7-2 and J usage is TRBJ2-3; D not resolved. The V end was cut by 5 bases, the J end by 11 bases, with 11 bases between. The length of the CDR3 is 11 residues. The germline V gene has CDR1 SGHTA and CDR2 FQGNSA. The CDR3 sequence is CASSPSLGQYF. In DNA, the CDR3 is TGTGCCAGCAGCCCCTCCCTAGGGCAGTATTTT.

This clonotype showed up just once. This may be a read error, as it is one base from a much larger clone. This sequence joins TRBV6-6 and TRBJ2-1, with D possibly being TRBD2 (5 bases). Germline values: CDR1 MNHNY, CDR2 SVGAGI (reference sequence). This CDR3 contains 13 residues. The DNA for the CDR3 is TGTGCCGGCAGCCGGACTCGTTACAATGAGCAGTTCTTC. Protein product: CAGSRTRYNEQFF.

This clonotype was detected a few times. The rearrangement joins TRBV13 to TRBJ2-2; 8 bases map to TRBD1. The CDR3 loop spans 16 amino acids. Germline V CDR1 and CDR2: PRHDT, FYEKMQ (reference sequence). With V trimmed by 5 bases and J by 2 bases, 7 bases remained unmatched. The CDR3 reads CASSPWTGSNTGELFF. CDR3 nucleotide sequence: TGTGCCAGCAGCCCCTGGACAGGGAGCAACACCGGGGAGCTGTTTTTT.

The V call is TRBV7-9, the J call TRBJ2-4; 9 bases align to TRBD1. Matching the DNA end better, TRBJ2-7 makes the J call doubtful. Germline CDR1 is SEHNR and CDR2 is FQNEAQ (reference sequence). This CDR3 has 15 residues. Written as DNA, the CDR3 is TGTGCCAGCAGCGCTCTAGACAGGGGGAGATACGAGCAGTACTTC. Amino acids: CASSALDRGRYEQYF.

The CDR3 bases are TGTGCCAGCAGAGCTGCAAAATCCAGGGGCTACACCTTC. It is translated as CASRAAKSRGYTF. The gene calls are TRBV6-5 and TRBJ1-2, with D unresolved. Deletions cut 6 bases from V and 8 bases from J, with 16 bases between. Germline V gene sequence: CDR1 MNHEY, CDR2 SVGAGI. This CDR3 has 13 residues.

At least ten counts were recorded for this clonotype. J is TRBJ2-1 and V is TRBV5-6; tentatively, D is TRBD2 (6 bases). Between the trimmed V and J ends, which lost 3 bases and 6 bases, there was a span of 13 bases. The CDR3 runs 14 residues. Germline V gene data show CDR1 as SGHDT and CDR2 as YYEEEE. The DNA of the CDR3 is TGTGCCAGCAGCTGGGACTCCCGGGGCAATGAGCAGTTCTTC. The encoded protein is CASSWDSRGNEQFF. Complete variable domain (other parts from reference TRBV5-6 and TRBJ2-1): DAGVTQSPTHLIKTRGQQVTLRCSPKSGHDTVSWYQQALGQGPQFIFQYYEEEERQRGNFPDRFSGHQFPNYSSELNVNALLLGDSALYLCASSWDSRGNEQFFGPGTRLTVL.

In its sample, this clonotype was seen a few times. CDR3 nucleotides: TGTGCCAGCTGGGTAATCCCCGGGGAGCTGTTTTTT. Translated, it gives CASWVIPGELFF. The rearrangement links TRBV7-9 to TRBJ2-2; D not resolved. V lost 8 bases and J lost 6, with 10 bases in between. The length of the CDR3 is 12 residues. CDR1 and CDR2 from the germline V gene are SEHNR and FQNEAQ (reference sequence).

In regard to this clonotype: A much larger clone differs by one base, so this may be a read error. V usage is TRBV6-1 and J usage is TRBJ2-1; D may be TRBD1 (5 bases). The V gene's germline CDR1 is MNHNS and CDR2 SASEGT. The CDR3 is 15 amino acids. The CDR3 coding sequence is TGTGCCGGCAGTGAATCTCAGGGCTATGGCAATGAGCAGTTCTTC. Protein: CAGSESQGYGNEQFF.

The rearrangement joins TRBV24-1 to TRBJ2-1; 11 bases map to TRBD2. The CDR3 length is 17 residues. Trimming cost V 4 bases and J 6 bases; bases outside gene matches: 10. Germline assignment: CDR1 KGHDR and CDR2 SFDVKD. CDR3: CATSDPLAGGPRNEQFF. In DNA form, the CDR3 reads TGTGCCACCAGTGACCCCCTAGCGGGGGGCCCCCGCAATGAGCAGTTCTTC.

This clonotype was counted at least ten times. V and J are TRBV5-6 and TRBJ2-7; possibly TRBD1 for D (6 bases). CDR3 length: 16 amino acids. Trimming cost V 4 bases and J 4 bases, with 21 bases left between them. Germline CDR1 and CDR2: SGHDT and YYEEEE. Here the CDR3 DNA reads TGTGCCAGCAGCCGAGGGACAAGCGCCTTATGGTACGAGCAGTACTTC. It translates to CASSRGTSALWYEQYF.

The J gene is TRBJ1-2, the V gene TRBV20-1; tentative D call: TRBD1 (5 bases). This CDR3 has 14 residues. V shed 1 base and J shed 4 bases, with 13 bases lying between them. Germline V gene sequence: CDR1 DFQATT, CDR2 SNEGSKA (reference sequence). This chain's CDR3 is CSARAPGEPYGYTF. Here the CDR3 DNA reads TGCAGTGCTAGAGCTCCGGGGGAGCCCTATGGCTACACCTTC.

The V and J genes are TRBV5-1 and TRBJ2-2, with TRBD2 matching over 7 bases. The V gene's germline CDR1 is SGHRS and CDR2 YFSETQ. This CDR3 comprises 17 residues. Trimming at V came to 4 bases and at J to 7 bases, leaving 16 bases not matched to a gene. The CDR3 loop is CASSLRLVAGVSGELFF. CDR3 in DNA: TGCGCCAGCAGCCTCCGCCTGGTGGCGGGAGTTAGCGGGGAGCTGTTTTTT.